Following are 12 T cell receptor beta chains from one sample sequenced in a study of blood T cell repertoires in COVID-19. TCRdb keeps only in-frame clones here, not all; method: immunoSEQ multiplex PCR. The sample holds just over 150,000 clones, 80% to 95% seen once. The sample was peripheral blood. Receptors originate from a woman between 45 and 60 years old with acute or convalescent COVID-19.

This clone was recorded only once. The chain combines TRBV5-6 with TRBJ2-1; 7 nucleotides match TRBD2. This CDR3 has 14 residues. The V gene's germline CDR1 is SGHDT and CDR2 YYEEEE. Trimming cost V 3 bases and J 6 bases; bases outside gene matches: 6. Here the CDR3 reads CASSSLLAGNEQFF. CDR3 nucleotide sequence: TGTGCCAGCAGCTCCCTTTTAGCGGGCAATGAGCAGTTCTTC.

The CDR3 region has the DNA TGTGCCAGTAGGCGTAGTAATGAAAAACTGTTTTTT. It is translated as CASRRSNEKLFF. The chain combines TRBV19 with TRBJ1-4; the D is unclear. The CDR3 runs 12 residues. The germline V and J ends were trimmed by 6 bases and 4 bases, with 6 bases remaining between them. Germline V CDR1 and CDR2: LNHDA, SQIVND (reference sequence).

The DNA for the CDR3 is TGCAGTGCTAGTTTGGCAGGGGAGGGTGGCTACACCTTC. It is translated as CSASLAGEGGYTF. The chain recombines TRBV20-1 with TRBJ1-2, with D maybe TRBD1 (6 bases). The CDR3 spans 13 residues. V was pared by 3 bases and J by 7 bases, with 15 bases between. Germline CDR1 reads DFQATT; CDR2 reads SNEGSKA (reference sequence).

The CDR3 DNA is TGTGCCAGTGAGACAGGGGTCGGGGCCAACGTCCTGACTTTC. Its translation: CASETGVGANVLTF. The chain carries TRBV19 and TRBJ2-6, with 8 nucleotides matching TRBD1. Germline CDR1 is LNHDA and CDR2 is SQIVND (reference sequence). CDR3 length: 14 amino acids. With 8 bases clipped from V and 4 bases from J, the junction kept 4 bases outside the gene matches.

This chain connects TRBV30 to TRBJ1-2; no definite D call. This CDR3 has 11 amino acids. Germline CDR1 GTSNPN, CDR2 SVGIG (reference sequence). Trimming removed 0 bases at V and 11 bases at J, with 10 bases between. The CDR3 nucleotides read TGTGCCTGGAGTGTTCTCTATAATTACACCTTC. Translating gives CAWSVLYNYTF.

The chain uses TRBV4-3 and TRBJ2-1; 11 bases line up with TRBD2. Germline CDR1 is LGHNA and CDR2 is YSLEER. The CDR3 is made up of 17 amino acids. V lost 0 bases, J lost 2 bases, and 3 bases stayed unmatched. CDR3 sequence reads: CASSQDLLAGAYNEQFF. The DNA for the CDR3 is TGCGCCAGCAGCCAAGATTTACTAGCGGGGGCCTACAATGAGCAGTTCTTC.

The J gene is TRBJ2-5, the V gene TRBV5-4; TRBD2 aligns across 11 bases. CDR1 SGHNT and CDR2 YYREEE come from the germline V gene (reference sequence). The CDR3 has 15 residues. V lost 1 base to trimming and J lost 5 bases; unmatched junction nucleotides: 4. This CDR3 is CASSLKLAGDETQYF. In nucleotides, the CDR3 is TGTGCCAGCAGCTTGAAACTAGCGGGGGATGAGACCCAGTACTTC.

This sequence joins TRBV10-3 and TRBJ1-3; perhaps TRBD1 as D (6 bases). Per germline, CDR1 ENHRY and CDR2 SYGVKD. The CDR3 extends over 16 amino acids. V dropped 2 bases and J dropped 2 bases, with 13 bases sitting between them. CDR3 in DNA: TGTGCCATCAGTGAGGCGGGGGGCAACGCTGGAAACACCATATATTTT. Its protein is CAISEAGGNAGNTIYF.

This clone occurred a few times. The rearrangement links TRBV14 to TRBJ1-6; TRBD1 agrees at 7 bases. V shed 3 bases and J 6 bases; nucleotides not matched to a gene: 8. Germline values: CDR1 SGHDN, CDR2 FVKESK. The CDR3 spans 16 residues. Here the CDR3 reads CASSQTGSRRNSPLHF. In DNA form, the CDR3 reads TGTGCCAGCAGCCAGACAGGGAGTAGGCGTAATTCACCCCTCCACTTT.

The CDR3 nucleotides are TGTGCCAGCCGTGCCGGACAGGGGAGGACTGAAGCTTTCTTT. Translated, it gives CASRAGQGRTEAFF. V gene TRBV7-9 combines with J gene TRBJ1-1; TRBD1 aligns across 9 bases. The CDR3 runs 14 residues. CDR1 is SEHNR, CDR2 FQNEAQ, per germline (reference sequence). Trimming took 8 bases from V and 5 from J; bases not matched to a gene: 9.

In its sample, this clone was seen a few times. This chain uses TRBV4-3 with TRBJ2-7, with 7 bases aligning to TRBD1. The germline gives CDR1 LGHNA, CDR2 YSLEER. V was clipped by 1 base and J by 0 bases; unmatched bases: 12. This CDR3 comprises 18 residues. The CDR3 nucleotides are TGCGCCAGCAGCCAAGGGACCCACAGGGGCGATAGCTCCTACGAGCAGTACTTC. This codes for CASSQGTHRGDSSYEQYF.

V is TRBV27 and J is TRBJ2-5; 7 positions agree with TRBD1. V trimming: 5 bases; J trimming: 1 base; junction bases outside the gene matches: 4. The germline V gene encodes CDR1 MNHEY and CDR2 SMNVEV (reference sequence). This CDR3 is built from 14 residues. The CDR3 nucleotides read TGTGCCAGCAGTCGTTACAGGGGCCAAGAGACCCAGTACTTC. Its translation is CASSRYRGQETQYF.